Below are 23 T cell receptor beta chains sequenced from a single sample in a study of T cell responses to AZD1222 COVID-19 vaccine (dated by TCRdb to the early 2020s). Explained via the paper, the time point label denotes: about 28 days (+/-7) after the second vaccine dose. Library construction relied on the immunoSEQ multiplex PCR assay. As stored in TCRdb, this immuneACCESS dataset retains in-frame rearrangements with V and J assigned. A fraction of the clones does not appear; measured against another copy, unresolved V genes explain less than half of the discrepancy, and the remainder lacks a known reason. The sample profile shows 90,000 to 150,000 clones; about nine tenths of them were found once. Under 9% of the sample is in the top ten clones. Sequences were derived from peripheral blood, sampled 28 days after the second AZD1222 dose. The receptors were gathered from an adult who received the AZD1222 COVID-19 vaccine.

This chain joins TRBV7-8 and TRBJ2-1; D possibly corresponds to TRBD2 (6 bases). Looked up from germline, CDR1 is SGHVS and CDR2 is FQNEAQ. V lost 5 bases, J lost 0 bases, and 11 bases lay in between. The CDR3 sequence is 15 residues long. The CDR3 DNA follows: TGTGCCAGCAGCCTATTGGGGGGCTCCTACAATGAGCAGTTCTTC. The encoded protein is CASSLLGGSYNEQFF. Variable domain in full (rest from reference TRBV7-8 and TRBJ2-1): GAGVSQSPRYKVAKRGQDVALRCDPISGHVSLFWYQQALGQGPEFLTYFQNEAQLDKSGLPSDRFFAERPEGSVSTLKIQRTQQEDSAVYLCASSLLGGSYNEQFFGPGTRLTVL.

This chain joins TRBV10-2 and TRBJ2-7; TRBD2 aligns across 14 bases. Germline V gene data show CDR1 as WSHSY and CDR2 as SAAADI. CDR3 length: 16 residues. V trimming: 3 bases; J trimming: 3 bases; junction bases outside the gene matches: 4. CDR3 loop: CASSDRGLAGGYEQYF. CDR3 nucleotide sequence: TGCGCCAGCAGTGACCGCGGACTAGCGGGGGGCTACGAGCAGTACTTC.

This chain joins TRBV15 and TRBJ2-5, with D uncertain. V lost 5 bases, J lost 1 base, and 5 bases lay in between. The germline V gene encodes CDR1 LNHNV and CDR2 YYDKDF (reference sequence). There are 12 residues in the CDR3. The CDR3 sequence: CATSPSQETQYF. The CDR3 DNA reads TGTGCCACCAGCCCGTCCCAAGAGACCCAGTACTTC. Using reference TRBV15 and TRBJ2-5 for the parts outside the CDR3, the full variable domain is DAMVIQNPRYQVTQFGKPVTLSCSQTLNHNVMYWYQQKSSQAPKLLFHYYDKDFNNEADTPDNFQSRRPNTSFCFLDIRSPGLGDTAMYLCATSPSQETQYFGPGTRLLVL.

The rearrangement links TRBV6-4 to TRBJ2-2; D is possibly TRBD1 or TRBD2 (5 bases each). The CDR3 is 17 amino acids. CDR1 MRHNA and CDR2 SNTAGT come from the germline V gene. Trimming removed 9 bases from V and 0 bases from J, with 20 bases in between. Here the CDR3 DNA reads TGTGCCAGGACACAGGAGACCGGGACGGCGAACACCGGGGAGCTGTTTTTT. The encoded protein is CARTQETGTANTGELFF.

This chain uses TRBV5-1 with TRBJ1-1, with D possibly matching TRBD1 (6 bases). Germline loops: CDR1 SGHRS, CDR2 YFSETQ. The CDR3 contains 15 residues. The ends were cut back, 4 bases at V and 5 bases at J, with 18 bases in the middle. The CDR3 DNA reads TGCGCCAGCAGCGAAATGACAGGAGCGAAAACTGAAGCTTTCTTT. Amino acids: CASSEMTGAKTEAFF.

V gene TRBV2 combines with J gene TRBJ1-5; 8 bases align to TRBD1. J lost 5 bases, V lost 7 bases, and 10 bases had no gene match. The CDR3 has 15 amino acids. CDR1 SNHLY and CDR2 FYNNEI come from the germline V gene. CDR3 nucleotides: TGTGCCAGCACTTACTACCGGGACAGGCATCAGCCCCAGCATTTT. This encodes CASTYYRDRHQPQHF.

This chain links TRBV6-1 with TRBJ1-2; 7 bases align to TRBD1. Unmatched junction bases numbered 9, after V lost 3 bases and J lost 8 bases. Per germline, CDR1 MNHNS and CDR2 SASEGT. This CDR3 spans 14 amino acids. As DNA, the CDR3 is TGTGCCAGCAGTGAGGGTGCCAGGGGGTCAGGCTACACCTTC. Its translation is CASSEGARGSGYTF.

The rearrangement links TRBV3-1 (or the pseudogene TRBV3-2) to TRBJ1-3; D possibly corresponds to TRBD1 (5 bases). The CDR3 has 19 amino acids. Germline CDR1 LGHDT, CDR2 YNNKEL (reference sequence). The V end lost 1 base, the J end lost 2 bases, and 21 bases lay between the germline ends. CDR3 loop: CASSQVGALKRNPGNTIYF. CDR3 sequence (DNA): TGTGCCAGCAGCCAAGTTGGGGCCCTAAAGCGGAATCCTGGAAACACCATATATTTT.

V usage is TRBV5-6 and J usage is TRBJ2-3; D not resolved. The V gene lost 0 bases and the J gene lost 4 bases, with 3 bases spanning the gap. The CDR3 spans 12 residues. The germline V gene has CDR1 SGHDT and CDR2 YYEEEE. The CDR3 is CASSLASDTQYF. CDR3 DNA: TGTGCCAGCAGCTTGGCGTCAGATACGCAGTATTTT. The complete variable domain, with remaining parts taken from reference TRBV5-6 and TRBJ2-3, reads DAGVTQSPTHLIKTRGQQVTLRCSPKSGHDTVSWYQQALGQGPQFIFQYYEEEERQRGNFPDRFSGHQFPNYSSELNVNALLLGDSALYLCASSLASDTQYFGPGTRLTVL.

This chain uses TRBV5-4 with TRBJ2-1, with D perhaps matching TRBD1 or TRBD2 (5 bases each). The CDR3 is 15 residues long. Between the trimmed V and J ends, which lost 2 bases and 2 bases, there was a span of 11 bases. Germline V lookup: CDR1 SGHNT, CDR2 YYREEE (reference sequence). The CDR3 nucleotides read TGTGCCAGCAGCTTCCCCGGGGCGCCCTACAATGAGCAGTTCTTC. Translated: CASSFPGAPYNEQFF.

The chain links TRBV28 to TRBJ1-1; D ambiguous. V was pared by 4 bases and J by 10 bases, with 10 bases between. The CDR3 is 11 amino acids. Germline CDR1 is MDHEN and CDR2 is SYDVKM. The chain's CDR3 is CASSSNGGAFF. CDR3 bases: TGTGCCAGCAGTTCTAATGGAGGAGCTTTCTTT.

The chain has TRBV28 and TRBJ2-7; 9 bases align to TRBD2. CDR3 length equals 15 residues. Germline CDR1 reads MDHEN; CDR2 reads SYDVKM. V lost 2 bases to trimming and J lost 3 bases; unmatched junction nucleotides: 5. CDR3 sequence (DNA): TGTGCCAGCAGTTTAGCGGGAGGGCCTTTCTACGAGCAGTACTTC. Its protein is CASSLAGGPFYEQYF.

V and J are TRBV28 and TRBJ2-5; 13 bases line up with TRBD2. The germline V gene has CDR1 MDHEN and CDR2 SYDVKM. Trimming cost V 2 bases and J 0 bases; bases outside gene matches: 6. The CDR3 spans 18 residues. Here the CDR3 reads CASSLRLAGGAYQETQYF. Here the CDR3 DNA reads TGTGCCAGCAGTTTACGACTAGCGGGGGGTGCGTACCAAGAGACCCAGTACTTC. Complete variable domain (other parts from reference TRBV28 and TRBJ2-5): DVKVTQSSRYLVKRTGEKVFLECVQDMDHENMFWYRQDPGLGLRLIYFSYDVKMKEKGDIPEGYSVSREKKERFSLILESASTNQTSMYLCASSLRLAGGAYQETQYFGPGTRLLVL.

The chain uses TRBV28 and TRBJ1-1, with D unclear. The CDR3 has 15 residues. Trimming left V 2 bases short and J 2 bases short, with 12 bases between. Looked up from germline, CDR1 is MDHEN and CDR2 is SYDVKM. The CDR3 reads CASSLTAPGNTEAFF. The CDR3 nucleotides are TGTGCCAGCAGTTTAACAGCCCCAGGTAACACTGAAGCTTTCTTT. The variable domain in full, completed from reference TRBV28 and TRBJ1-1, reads DVKVTQSSRYLVKRTGEKVFLECVQDMDHENMFWYRQDPGLGLRLIYFSYDVKMKEKGDIPEGYSVSREKKERFSLILESASTNQTSMYLCASSLTAPGNTEAFFGQGTRLTVV.

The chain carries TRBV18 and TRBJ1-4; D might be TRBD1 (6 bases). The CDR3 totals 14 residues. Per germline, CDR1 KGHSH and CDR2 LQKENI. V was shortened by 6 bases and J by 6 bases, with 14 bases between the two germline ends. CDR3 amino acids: CASSQEGGYEKLFF. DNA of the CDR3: TGTGCCAGCTCCCAGGAGGGGGGTTATGAAAAACTGTTTTTT.

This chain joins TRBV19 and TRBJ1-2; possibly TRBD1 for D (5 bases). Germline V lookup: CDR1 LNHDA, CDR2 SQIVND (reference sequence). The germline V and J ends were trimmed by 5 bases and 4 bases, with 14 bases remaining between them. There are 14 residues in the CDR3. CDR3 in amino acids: CASSLSPGPYGYTF. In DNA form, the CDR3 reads TGTGCCAGTAGTCTATCGCCGGGACCCTATGGCTACACCTTC.

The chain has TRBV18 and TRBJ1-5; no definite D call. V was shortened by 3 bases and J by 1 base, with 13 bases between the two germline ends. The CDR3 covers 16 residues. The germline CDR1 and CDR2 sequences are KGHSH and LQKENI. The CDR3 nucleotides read TGTGCCAGCTCACCCGTCTTAGCGCAGAGCAATCAGCCCCAGCATTTT. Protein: CASSPVLAQSNQPQHF.

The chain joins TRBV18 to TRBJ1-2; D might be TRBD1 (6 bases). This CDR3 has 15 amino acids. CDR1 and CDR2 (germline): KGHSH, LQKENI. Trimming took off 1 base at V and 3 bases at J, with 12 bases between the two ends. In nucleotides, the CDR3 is TGTGCCAGCTCACCACTGGACAGCCCCTACTATGGCTACACCTTC. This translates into CASSPLDSPYYGYTF. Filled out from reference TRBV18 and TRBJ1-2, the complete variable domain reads NAGVMQNPRHLVRRRGQEARLRCSPMKGHSHVYWYRQLPEEGLKFMVYLQKENIIDESGMPKERFSAEFPKEGPSILRIQQVVRGDSAAYFCASSPLDSPYYGYTFGSGTRLTVV.

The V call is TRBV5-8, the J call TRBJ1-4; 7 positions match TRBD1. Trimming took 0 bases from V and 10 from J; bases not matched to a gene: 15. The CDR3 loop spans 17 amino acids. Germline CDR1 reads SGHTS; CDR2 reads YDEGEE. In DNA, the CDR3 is TGTGCCAGCAGCTTGGACCCCCGCCAGGGGGTTTTAAGAAAACTGTTTTTT. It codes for CASSLDPRQGVLRKLFF.

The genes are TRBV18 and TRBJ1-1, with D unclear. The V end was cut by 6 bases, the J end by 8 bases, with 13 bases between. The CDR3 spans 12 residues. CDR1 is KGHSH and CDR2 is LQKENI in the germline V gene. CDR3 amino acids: CASSLKDAEAFF. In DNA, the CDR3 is TGTGCCAGCTCGCTTAAGGACGCAGAAGCTTTCTTT.

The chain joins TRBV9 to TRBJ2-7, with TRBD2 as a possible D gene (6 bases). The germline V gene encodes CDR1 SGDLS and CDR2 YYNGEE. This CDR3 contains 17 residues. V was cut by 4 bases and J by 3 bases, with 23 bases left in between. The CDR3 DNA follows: TGTGCCAGCAGCTCCCATCCTTCCAGGGACTTACTCTACGAGCAGTACTTC. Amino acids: CASSSHPSRDLLYEQYF.

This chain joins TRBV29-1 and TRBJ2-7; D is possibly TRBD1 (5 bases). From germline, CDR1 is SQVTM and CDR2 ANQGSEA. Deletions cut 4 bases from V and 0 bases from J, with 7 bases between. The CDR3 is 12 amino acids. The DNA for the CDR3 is TGCAGCGTTGGACAGAGCTCCTACGAGCAGTACTTC. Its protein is CSVGQSSYEQYF.

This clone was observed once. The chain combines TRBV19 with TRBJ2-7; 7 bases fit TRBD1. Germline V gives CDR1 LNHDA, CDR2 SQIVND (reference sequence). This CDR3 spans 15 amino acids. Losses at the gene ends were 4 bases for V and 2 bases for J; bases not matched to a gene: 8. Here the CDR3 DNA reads TGTGCCAGTAGTAAGGGACAGACCCTTGCCTACGAGCAGTACTTC. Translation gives CASSKGQTLAYEQYF.